This TCR beta chain came from a study of beta chain features in type 1 diabetes (dated by TCRdb to 2017 to 2018). Notes on the research overall: Patients and healthy donors did not differ in mean age, gender distribution, total cell number or subset yield. Naive and central memory subsets were obtained from all 28 donors, but regulatory and stem cell-like memory subsets were isolated from only 8 patients and roughly 8 healthy donors. The study compared the TCRB repertoires of sorted circulating CD4+ T cell subsets in recently diagnosed type 1 diabetes patients with those in matched healthy donors. A total of 107,917,701 sorted cells were examined across all samples, and a strong correlation was observed between cell number per subset and RNA yield. Summary of the overall study and its limitations: Only small numbers of individuals were included in the HLA sub-analyses, which left unresolved whether HLA type had any influence on TCRB rearrangement. Type 1 diabetes patients showed a moderate but significant shortening of TCRB CDR3 length in all four CD4+ subsets. Because cDNA was sequenced instead of genomic DNA, highly expressing activated cells could be over-represented, though the groups showed no difference in activation or CD3 levels. Naive, central memory and regulatory TCRB repertoires appeared to be more alike among patients than among healthy donors. Shorter templates might have been favored by PCR, but patient and control samples were amplified and corrected together, so both groups would have been affected equally by any skew. At VDJ recombination sites, type 1 diabetes patients had fewer insertions and more deleted nucleotides, which implies abnormalities in thymic rearrangement.

In regard to this clone: It has no known antigen specificity. One base away there is no much larger clone; base qualities are not given.

The entire isolated RNA was reverse transcribed using the High Capacity cDNA Reverse Transcription Kit, and thus expressed TCRB transcripts were sequenced. For stem cell-like memory T cell samples, survey-depth immunoSEQ sequencing was used, averaging approximately 910,000 total reads per sample. Sorted cells were lysed in RLT buffer and RNA was extracted with DNase-treated RNeasy Micro or Mini kits, depending on cell number. Each cell subset was processed separately to prevent cross-contamination, with patient and healthy donor samples processed together. TCRB sequences were amplified from cDNA with the immunoSEQ multiplex PCR, producing 87-bp fragments spanning the CDR3 region. Amplicons were sequenced on the Illumina HiSeq platform. The original methods were these. PCR bias was computationally corrected using synthetic template baselines, reads within Hamming distance 2 were collapsed, and singletons that could not be merged were discarded. Reads were aligned to IMGT to assign V, D and J genes, CDR3 length, and insertions or deletions at six rearrangement sites. Within each subset, clonotype counts were normalized to the number of sorted cells before true diversity and Gini coefficients were calculated with the tcR R package. Repertoire sharing was quantified using the overlap coefficient calculated on TCRB nucleotide sequences. TCRdb obtained this table from immuneACCESS and retained in-frame rearrangements with V and J assigned. These tables miss some clones; where compared with another copy, unresolved V genes account for less than half of the shortfall, and the remainder is unexplained. V, J and clone size are those of that table, while D and trimming were read from the DNA. The sample includes 40,000 to 60,000 clones, with 63% observed a single time. Jointly, the top ten make up under 0.35% of the sample.

Each donor gave one peripheral blood draw, averaging approximately 0.12 L, which was collected into heparinised tubes. A BD FACSAria II was used to sort naive, central memory, regulatory and stem cell-like memory CD4+ T cells with a panel that included CD45RO, CCR7, CD25, CD127, CD95 and CD27. Purity was above 98% for every sorted population. PBMCs were separated immediately by Lymphoprep density gradient centrifugation and were stained directly, without being cultured. Samples were stained and sorted in pairs, with one healthy donor and one patient per experiment, so that batch effects were minimized. The TCR was taken from a woman aged 25 to 39 with type 1 diabetes. Specimen: stem cell memory CD4+ T cells from blood. The cell subset or site label here, explained by the study, means: stem cell-like memory CD4+ T cells.

The CDR3 in this case is CAISATTGVYGYTF. The nucleotides are TGTGCCATCAGTGCAACGACAGGAGTCTATGGCTACACCTTC. Recombination joined TRBV10-3 with TRBJ1-2, and possibly TRBD1, on 6 matching bases. At the junction V is shortened by 4 bases and J by 4 bases, with 13 bases in between. From cysteine to phenylalanine, the CDR3 is 14 amino acids long. The read is trimmed to its CDR3 DNA, 42 bases read in frame from base 1. The germline V gene yields ENHRY for CDR1 and SYGVKD for CDR2.